The 5 T cell receptor beta chains listed next were all sequenced from one sample in a study of cytomegalovirus exposure and HLA in healthy donors. 13 Jbeta primers and 60 Vbeta primers were used for the PCR. Repertoires were generated with immunoSEQ multiplex PCR, while TCRdb's copy carries only in-frame clones and drops some. Among over 150,000 clones, approximately 80% were seen once, and the ten largest hold roughly 2.3%. Input material: PBMCs. The receptors derive from a male donor in good health and CMV-seronegative.

This clone was picked up a small number of times. Other DNA sequences from this sample encode an identical CDR3 as well. The V and J genes are TRBV5-6 and TRBJ1-1; D possibly corresponds to TRBD1 (6 bases). The V end lost 4 bases, the J end lost 4 bases, and 17 bases lay between the germline ends. This CDR3 spans 15 amino acids. The germline CDR1 and CDR2 sequences are SGHDT and YYEEEE. The CDR3 DNA reads as TGTGCCAGCAGCCCGGCGGGGGCTGGAGGCACTGAAGCTTTCTTT. It encodes CASSPAGAGGTEAFF.

CDR3 in DNA: TGTGCCAGCAGCCTCGGTTGGACTGAAGCTTTCTTT. Translating it yields CASSLGWTEAFF. The V gene is TRBV7-9, the J gene TRBJ1-1, with D unresolved. The CDR3 totals 12 residues. The V end lost 5 bases, the J end lost 5 bases, and 9 bases lay between the germline ends. Germline CDR1 reads SEHNR; CDR2 reads FQNEAQ (reference sequence).

The gene calls are TRBV4-3 and TRBJ2-2; 9 nucleotides line up with TRBD2. With 3 bases clipped from V and 3 bases from J, the junction kept 5 bases outside the gene matches. This CDR3 is built from 16 residues. Germline V lookup: CDR1 LGHNA, CDR2 YSLEER. The DNA of the CDR3 is TGCGCCAGCAGCCAGCTTAGCGGGAGAGACACCGGGGAGCTGTTTTTT. Residues: CASSQLSGRDTGELFF.

This clone was seen a handful of times. J is TRBJ2-7 and V is TRBV4-1, with a tentative D call TRBD1 (6 bases). Germline V gene lookup returns CDR1 MGHRA and CDR2 YSYEKL. The CDR3 is 15 residues long. V was pared by 0 bases and J by 4 bases, with 13 bases between. In DNA, the CDR3 is TGCGCCAGCAGCCAAGAGGGGGAAGGGGGATACGAGCAGTACTTC. Translation gives CASSQEGEGGYEQYF.

The CDR3 is CASSPGGTGSEKLFF. Here the CDR3 DNA reads TGTGCCAGCAGCCCGGGGGGGACAGGGAGTGAAAAACTGTTTTTT. The chain combines TRBV4-2 with TRBJ1-4, with 9 bases identical to TRBD1. There are 15 residues in the CDR3. Germline V gene lookup returns CDR1 LGHNA and CDR2 YNFKEQ. Trimming at V came to 4 bases and at J to 7 bases, leaving 7 bases not matched to a gene.